This T cell receptor (beta chain) was captured by sequencing in a study of blood T cell repertoires in COVID-19. Study in general: From the United States, Italy and Spain came samples of acute and convalescent COVID-19. T cells, B-cell-depleted T cells, or PBMCs supplied cDNA or gDNA.

In the source study's methods: Reference gene primer amplification in the assay estimated nucleated cell counts. TCRdb keeps only in-frame clones here, not all; method: immunoSEQ multiplex PCR. V and J calls and clone size are those listed in that table; D and trimming were worked out from the DNA. The data show 130,000 to 150,000 clones, 70% to 90% seen once. Trimming stripped 0 bases from V and 3 bases from J, with 9 bases between. Germline CDR1 and CDR2: SGHRS and YFSETQ. The length of the CDR3 is 14 residues. The V and J genes are TRBV5-1 and TRBJ2-5; D might be TRBD1 (7 bases). The sequence was collected from a human donor with acute or convalescent COVID-19. The donor label of this sample is uncertain. The source material was peripheral blood. CDR3 amino acids: CASSLAGGKETQYF. CDR3 DNA: TGCGCCAGCAGCTTGGCAGGGGGGAAAGAGACCCAGTACTTC.